The source of this TCR beta chain is a study of cytomegalovirus exposure and HLA in healthy donors. At the level of the study: Of all 360 or so donors who were genotyped, under 90% belonged to the Caucasian-associated ancestry cluster.

Concerning this clone: Its specificity is not known.

The PCR used 60 Vbeta and 13 Jbeta primers. The repertoire was sequenced with immunoSEQ multiplex PCR; TCRdb's copy has only in-frame clones and lacks some. The sample holds roughly 63,000 clones, about 72% seen once. General study points: Under in vitro conditions, three CMV-associated chains were confirmed as specific for CMV antigens.

The CDR3 spans 16 residues. CDR1 and CDR2 from the germline V gene are SGHAT and FQNNGV. The V gene lost 2 bases and the J gene lost 1 base, with 14 bases spanning the gap. The sequence was obtained from a man in his forties or fifties in good health and CMV-seropositive. Sequences were obtained from PBMCs. This chain connects TRBV11-2 to TRBJ1-1; D is perhaps TRBD1 (5 bases). The CDR3 loop is CASSLPLGTSNTEAFF. CDR3 nucleotide sequence: TGTGCCAGCAGCTTACCCCTCGGGACTTCGAACACTGAAGCTTTCTTT. Filled out from reference TRBV11-2 and TRBJ1-1, the complete variable domain reads EAGVAQSPRYKIIEKRQSVAFWCNPISGHATLYWYQQILGQGPKLLIQFQNNGVVDDSQLPKDRFSAERLKGVDSTLKIQPAKLEDSAVYLCASSLPLGTSNTEAFFGQGTRLTVV.